The 21 T cell receptor beta chains listed next were all sequenced from one sample in a study of cytomegalovirus exposure and HLA in healthy donors (dated by TCRdb to the late 2010s). The library was built by means of the immunoSEQ multiplex PCR assay. For the multiplex PCR, a mixture combining 60 forward primers for TCR Vbeta segments and 13 reverse primers for TCR Jbeta segments was used. TCRdb holds this immuneACCESS table with in-frame rearrangements only. Some clones are missing; in checked studies, unresolved V genes explain under half, and the rest has no known cause. This sample comprises some 60,000 clones, 75% to 85% of them detected only once. Together, the top ten hold roughly 1.6% of the sample. The sample was PBMCs. The receptors here all came from a human donor in good health.

The CDR3 DNA is TGTGCCAGCAGCTTAGGTGCAGGGTATCCCACAGATACGCAGTATTTT. It specifies CASSLGAGYPTDTQYF. The chain is built from TRBV7-9 and TRBJ2-3, with D tentatively TRBD1 (5 bases). Germline loops: CDR1 SEHNR, CDR2 FQNEAQ (reference sequence). The CDR3 is 16 amino acids. The V end was cut by 1 base, the J end by 2 bases, with 13 bases between.

This chain connects TRBV7-9 to TRBJ2-3; D is uncertain. Germline-derived CDR1 and CDR2 are SEHNR and FQNEAQ (reference sequence). The V end lost 5 bases, the J end lost 3 bases, and 18 bases lay between the germline ends. The CDR3 is made up of 16 amino acids. The CDR3 nucleotides are TGTGCCAGCAGCAGATTCCCAGAGGCGATTACAGATACGCAGTATTTT. It encodes CASSRFPEAITDTQYF.

The CDR3 sequence: CASTKDIQETQYF. The CDR3 bases are TGTGCCTCGACCAAGGACATCCAAGAGACCCAGTACTTC. The chain recombines TRBV18 with TRBJ2-5; a weak D match, TRBD1 (5 bases). Germline CDR1 reads KGHSH; CDR2 reads LQKENI. Trimming removed 11 bases from V and 1 base from J, with 14 bases in between. This CDR3 is built from 13 residues.

V and J are TRBV6-5 and TRBJ1-4; 7 bases line up with TRBD1. The CDR3 covers 14 residues. After removal of 4 bases from V and 7 bases from J, the junction contained 6 bases not matched to a gene. Germline lookup yields CDR1 MNHEY and CDR2 SVGAGI. The CDR3 sequence: CASSLYDRAEKLFF. CDR3 nucleotide sequence: TGTGCCAGCAGTTTGTATGACAGGGCTGAAAAACTGTTTTTT.

Remarks on this clone: Sequence at one end of the junction differs from germline and may be a read error. V usage is TRBV7-9 and J usage is TRBJ1-2, with D possibly being TRBD1 (6 bases). The CDR3 runs to 13 residues. Looked up from germline, CDR1 is SEHNR and CDR2 is FQNEAQ (reference sequence). The CDR3 DNA is TGTTCCAGCAGCCCAGGGGTTCACTATGGCTACACCTTC. Protein product: CSSSPGVHYGYTF. Variable domain in full (rest from reference TRBV7-9 and TRBJ1-2): DTGVSQNPRHKITKRGQNVTFRCDPISEHNRLYWYRQTLGQGPEFLTYFQNEAQLEKSRLLSDRFSAERPKGSFSTLEIQRTEQGDSAMYLCSSSPGVHYGYTFGSGTRLTVV.

V gene TRBV7-2 combines with J gene TRBJ2-7; 9 bases are a match to TRBD1. The CDR3 contains 17 residues. V lost 5 bases to trimming and J lost 2 bases; unmatched junction nucleotides: 13. Germline assignment: CDR1 SGHTA and CDR2 FQGNSA. CDR3 sequence (DNA): TGTGCCAGCAGCAGGGGCAGGATAGGACAGGGGACCTACGAGCAGTACTTC. Encoded protein: CASSRGRIGQGTYEQYF.

The chain combines TRBV9 with TRBJ2-7, with 10 bases fitting TRBD2. The CDR3 is 14 residues long. The germline V gene encodes CDR1 SGDLS and CDR2 YYNGEE. The V segment lost 3 bases and the J segment 7 bases; nucleotides outside the gene matches: 7. In DNA form, the CDR3 reads TGTGCCAGCAGCGCCCTAGCGGGGGCCCGAGAGCAGTACTTC. Protein: CASSALAGAREQYF. The variable domain in full, with the rest retrieved from reference TRBV9 and TRBJ2-7, is DSGVTQTPKHLITATGQRVTLRCSPRSGDLSVYWYQQSLDQGLQFLIQYYNGEERAKGNILERFSAQQFPDLHSELNLSSLELGDSALYFCASSALAGAREQYFGPGTRLTVT.

The chain recombines TRBV19 with TRBJ2-2; TRBD1 matches at 9 bases. The V segment lost 1 base and the J segment 6 bases; nucleotides outside the gene matches: 9. CDR1 and CDR2 from the germline V gene are LNHDA and SQIVND (reference sequence). This CDR3 has 17 residues. The DNA for the CDR3 is TGTGCCAGTAGTATAGGGCCGGGACAGGGCGTTTCCGGGGAGCTGTTTTTT. This codes for CASSIGPGQGVSGELFF.

The gene calls are TRBV29-1 and TRBJ1-1; 11 positions match TRBD1. Per the germline V gene, CDR1 is SQVTM and CDR2 is ANQGSEA. This CDR3 is built from 15 residues. V dropped 0 bases and J dropped 5; count of bases not matched to a gene: 5. Here the CDR3 reads CSVEDWDRGFTEAFF. The DNA for the CDR3 is TGCAGCGTTGAAGACTGGGACAGGGGGTTTACTGAAGCTTTCTTT. Looking up the rest from reference TRBV29-1 and TRBJ1-1 gives the full variable domain: SAVISQKPSRDICQRGTSLTIQCQVDSQVTMMFWYRQQPGQSLTLIATANQGSEATYESGFVIDKFPISRPNLTFSTLTVSNMSPEDSSIYLCSVEDWDRGFTEAFFGQGTRLTVV.

This chain links TRBV6-4 with TRBJ2-7; 13 bases map to TRBD2. Germline V CDR1 and CDR2: MRHNA, SNTAGT. The ends lost 1 base at V and 0 bases at J; junction bases unmatched: 6. This CDR3 region has 18 residues. CDR3 sequence reads: CASSDWTSGSRPSYEQYF. The DNA of the CDR3 is TGTGCCAGCAGTGACTGGACTAGCGGGAGTCGCCCCTCCTACGAGCAGTACTTC.

This chain joins TRBV4-2 and TRBJ2-7; 7 bases line up with TRBD2. CDR1 is LGHNA, CDR2 YNFKEQ, per germline. Trimming took 1 base from V and 5 from J; bases not matched to a gene: 8. This CDR3 contains 15 residues. The CDR3 here is CASSQVQRGVHEQYF. The DNA of the CDR3 is TGTGCCAGCAGCCAAGTCCAGCGGGGAGTTCACGAGCAGTACTTC.

The chain carries TRBV11-2 and TRBJ1-1; D perhaps matches TRBD1 (6 bases). The V end was cut by 9 bases, the J end by 4 bases, with 12 bases between. Germline V CDR1 and CDR2: SGHAT, FQNNGV. The CDR3 covers 12 residues. The chain's CDR3 is CASNRDTTEAFF. DNA of the CDR3: TGTGCCAGTAACCGGGACACCACTGAAGCTTTCTTT.

This sequence joins TRBV11-2 and TRBJ1-2, with 8 bases identical to TRBD1. The CDR3 sequence is 13 residues long. Germline V gene data show CDR1 as SGHAT and CDR2 as FQNNGV. V trimming: 4 bases; J trimming: 4 bases; junction bases outside the gene matches: 2. The CDR3 loop reads CASSSGQGYGYTF. The DNA of the CDR3 is TGTGCCAGCAGCTCTGGACAGGGCTATGGCTACACCTTC.

The chain is built from TRBV19 and TRBJ1-3; D is uncertain. The CDR3 runs to 14 residues. Germline CDR1 and CDR2: LNHDA and SQIVND (reference sequence). The V gene lost 9 bases and the J gene lost 2 bases, with 14 bases spanning the gap. CDR3 sequence: CASHTRETGNTIYF. CDR3 DNA sequence: TGTGCCAGCCATACGAGGGAGACTGGAAACACCATATATTTT.

CDR3 nucleotide sequence: TGTGCCAGCAGCAATCTAGCGGGGGCCTACAATGAGCAGTTCTTC. Translating gives CASSNLAGAYNEQFF. This chain joins TRBV11-2 and TRBJ2-1, with TRBD2 matching over 10 bases. Germline V gene lookup returns CDR1 SGHAT and CDR2 FQNNGV. The CDR3 covers 15 residues. V shed 5 bases and J 2 bases; nucleotides not matched to a gene: 3.

This chain links TRBV7-2 with TRBJ1-3; unclear D gene. V lost 5 bases to trimming and J lost 2 bases, with 16 bases between them. The CDR3 has 16 residues. The V gene's germline CDR1 is SGHTA and CDR2 FQGNSA. For the CDR3, the DNA is TGTGCCAGCAGCCCCAGCGGCAGTCTCACTGGAAACACCATATATTTT. Residues: CASSPSGSLTGNTIYF.

V and J are TRBV6-1 and TRBJ2-3, with D possibly TRBD1 on 6 matching bases. The CDR3 runs 17 residues. Trimming left V 0 bases short and J 4 bases short, with 17 bases between. Germline assignment: CDR1 MNHNS and CDR2 SASEGT. CDR3: CASSEAWDKGLSDTQYF. The CDR3 coding sequence is TGTGCCAGCAGTGAAGCCTGGGACAAGGGCCTCTCAGATACGCAGTATTTT.

The V call is TRBV30, the J call TRBJ2-3, with unresolved D. The V and J ends lost 6 bases and 6 bases respectively, with 16 bases between them. From germline, CDR1 is GTSNPN and CDR2 SVGIG (reference sequence). The CDR3 sequence is 13 residues long. In DNA, the CDR3 is TGTGCCTGCCTTGCCACCAGGTTGGATACGCAGTATTTT. Translated: CACLATRLDTQYF.

The chain has TRBV7-9 and TRBJ2-3, with TRBD1 matching 8 bases. This CDR3 region has 14 residues. Losses at the gene ends were 5 bases for V and 6 bases for J; bases not matched to a gene: 7. The germline gives CDR1 SEHNR, CDR2 FQNEAQ (reference sequence). CDR3 DNA sequence: TGTGCCAGCAGCCTCGGGACAGGCCTCGATACGCAGTATTTT. This codes for CASSLGTGLDTQYF. Full variable domain (missing parts from reference TRBV7-9 and TRBJ2-3): DTGVSQNPRHKITKRGQNVTFRCDPISEHNRLYWYRQTLGQGPEFLTYFQNEAQLEKSRLLSDRFSAERPKGSFSTLEIQRTEQGDSAMYLCASSLGTGLDTQYFGPGTRLTVL.

The chain links TRBV5-1 to TRBJ2-1; a weak D match, TRBD1 (6 bases). This CDR3 is 14 amino acids long. Per the germline V gene, CDR1 is SGHRS and CDR2 is YFSETQ. Trimming took off 0 bases at V and 10 bases at J, with 14 bases between the two ends. CDR3 nucleotides: TGCGCCAGCAGCTTGGGGACAGTCATAGGGGAGCAGTTCTTC. Protein product: CASSLGTVIGEQFF.

This CDR3 is CASSGAGGQETQYF. The CDR3 DNA is TGCGCCAGCTCGGGGGCAGGGGGCCAGGAGACCCAGTACTTC. V gene TRBV5-1 combines with J gene TRBJ2-5, with TRBD1 matching over 8 bases. The CDR3 length is 14 residues. CDR1 is SGHRS and CDR2 is YFSETQ in the germline V gene. J gave up 5 bases and V 7 bases, and 10 bases lay outside the gene matches.